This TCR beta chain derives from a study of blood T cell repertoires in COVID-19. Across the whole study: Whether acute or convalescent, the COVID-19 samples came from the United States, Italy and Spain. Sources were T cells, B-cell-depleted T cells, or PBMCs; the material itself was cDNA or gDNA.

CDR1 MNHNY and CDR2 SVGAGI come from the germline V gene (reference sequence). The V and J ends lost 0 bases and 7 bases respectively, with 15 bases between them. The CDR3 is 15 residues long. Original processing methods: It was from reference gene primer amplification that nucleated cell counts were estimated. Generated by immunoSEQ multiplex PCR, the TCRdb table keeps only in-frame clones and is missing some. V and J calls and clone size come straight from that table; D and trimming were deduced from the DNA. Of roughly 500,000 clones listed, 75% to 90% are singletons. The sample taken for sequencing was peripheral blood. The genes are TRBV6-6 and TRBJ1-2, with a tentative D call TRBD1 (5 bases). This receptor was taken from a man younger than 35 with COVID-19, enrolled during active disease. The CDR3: CASSYSTGGLSGYTF. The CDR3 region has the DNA TGTGCCAGCAGTTACTCGACCGGGGGATTAAGTGGCTACACCTTC.